The subject of this entry is one TCR beta chain. These data originate in a study of blood T cell repertoires in COVID-19. Profiling relied on immunoSEQ multiplex PCR, and the TCRdb table lists in-frame clones only, not all of them. Counted here are 60,000 or so clones, almost 85% occurring once; the ten biggest clones make up around 16%. V was shortened by 3 bases and J by 0 bases, with 5 bases between the two germline ends. Germline loops: CDR1 KGHSH, CDR2 LQKENI. The CDR3 length is 13 residues. The V gene is TRBV18, the J gene TRBJ1-1; D is ambiguous. This clonotype was obtained from a human donor in a cohort sampled during active COVID-19. The sample consisted of peripheral blood. The CDR3 DNA sequence: TGTGCCAGCTCACCGGACTTGAACACTGAAGCTTTCTTT. Translation: CASSPDLNTEAFF.